Presented here are 31 T cell receptor beta chains from one specimen sequenced in a study of sequential checkpoint blockade in melanoma (dated by TCRdb to the late 2010s). The treatment or condition label corresponds to: randomized to nivolumab then ipilimumab (arm A) or the reverse (arm B). Libraries were constructed by the immunoSEQ multiplex PCR assay. This immuneACCESS table, as held by TCRdb, lists in-frame sequences with V and J called but not all clones. Of the missing ones, under half trace to an unresolved V gene in checked studies; the others have no known cause. The sample includes about 12,000 clones, with around 79% observed a single time. Under 75% of the sample is held by the ten biggest clonotypes. This sample comprised CD8+ T cells sorted from blood (inferred from file names), obtained from a patient given nivolumab and ipilimumab in sequence. These receptors were collected from a human donor with melanoma.

This clone was seen a handful of times. The rearrangement links TRBV6-1 to TRBJ2-3, with 14 positions matching TRBD2. V lost 4 bases and J lost 4; bases outside the gene matches: 1. CDR1 is MNHNS, CDR2 SASEGT, per germline. The CDR3 is 15 amino acids. The CDR3 is CASSGLAGGPDTQYF. In nucleotides, the CDR3 is TGTGCCAGCAGTGGACTAGCGGGAGGGCCAGATACGCAGTATTTT.

By frequency in the sample, this clone is medium-sized. V usage is TRBV13 and J usage is TRBJ2-5; TRBD1 agrees at 10 bases. The germline V gene encodes CDR1 PRHDT and CDR2 FYEKMQ (reference sequence). This CDR3 has 15 residues. V trimming: 3 bases; J trimming: 5 bases; junction bases outside the gene matches: 6. The CDR3 is CASSFDRGREETQYF. CDR3 sequence (DNA): TGTGCCAGCAGCTTTGACAGGGGGCGCGAGGAGACCCAGTACTTC. Based on the CDR3 plus reference TRBV13 and TRBJ2-5, the full variable domain is AAGVIQSPRHLIKEKRETATLKCYPIPRHDTVYWYQQGPGQDPQFLISFYEKMQSDKGSIPDRFSAQQFSDYHSELNMSSLELGDSALYFCASSFDRGREETQYFGPGTRLLVL.

This chain connects TRBV5-1 to TRBJ2-7, with 7 bases lining up with TRBD1. The CDR3 contains 14 residues. V dropped 0 bases and J dropped 3; count of bases not matched to a gene: 3. In germline, CDR1 is SGHRS, CDR2 YFSETQ. The CDR3 region is CASSLGDSYYEQYF. The CDR3, as DNA: TGCGCCAGCAGCTTGGGGGACAGCTACTACGAGCAGTACTTC.

The chain joins TRBV5-4 to TRBJ2-7, with D hard to call. The V gene's germline CDR1 is SGHNT and CDR2 YYREEE (reference sequence). The CDR3 runs to 13 residues. Trimming took 4 bases from V and 3 from J, leaving 11 bases between them. The CDR3 sequence is CASSVERYYEQYF. The DNA for the CDR3 is TGTGCCAGCAGCGTGGAGCGTTACTACGAGCAGTACTTC. Supplemented by reference TRBV5-4 and TRBJ2-7, the full variable domain reads ETGVTQSPTHLIKTRGQQVTLRCSSQSGHNTVSWYQQALGQGPQFIFQYYREEENGRGNFPPRFSGLQFPNYSSELNVNALELDDSALYLCASSVERYYEQYFGPGTRLTVT.

The chain has TRBV7-9 and TRBJ2-3, with D possibly matching TRBD2 (6 bases). The V gene lost 6 bases and the J gene lost 0 bases, with 16 bases spanning the gap. Germline CDR1 is SEHNR and CDR2 is FQNEAQ (reference sequence). The CDR3 contains 16 residues. CDR3 nucleotide sequence: TGTGCCAGCAGTCCCGGCGGTAGCGGTAGCACAGATACGCAGTATTTT. Protein sequence: CASSPGGSGSTDTQYF. Filled out from reference TRBV7-9 and TRBJ2-3, the complete variable domain reads DTGVSQNPRHKITKRGQNVTFRCDPISEHNRLYWYRQTLGQGPEFLTYFQNEAQLEKSRLLSDRFSAERPKGSFSTLEIQRTEQGDSAMYLCASSPGGSGSTDTQYFGPGTRLTVL.

This chain uses TRBV6-5 with TRBJ1-2; D is uncertain. CDR3 length: 10 amino acids. Deletions cut 6 bases from V and 10 bases from J, with 9 bases between. Per germline, CDR1 MNHEY and CDR2 SVGAGI. The CDR3 bases are TGTGCCAGCAGGGCGGGTGACTACACCTTC. It is translated as CASRAGDYTF.

This clone was seen once. The chain employs TRBV28 and TRBJ2-6; weak D call: TRBD2 (5 bases). Per germline, CDR1 MDHEN and CDR2 SYDVKM. This CDR3 region has 14 residues. The V and J ends lost 3 bases and 4 bases respectively, with 7 bases between them. The CDR3 region has the DNA TGTGCCAGCAGTTTTAGCGCAGGGGCCAACGTCCTGACTTTC. This sequence encodes CASSFSAGANVLTF.

The genes are TRBV9 and TRBJ2-5; D perhaps matches TRBD2 (5 bases). Trimming cost V 0 bases and J 4 bases, with 13 bases left between them. The CDR3 contains 15 residues. Germline CDR1 and CDR2: SGDLS and YYNGEE. The CDR3 DNA reads as TGTGCCAGCAGCGTAGATGGACTGGAGACAGAGACCCAGTACTTC. Encoded protein: CASSVDGLETETQYF. Using reference TRBV9 and TRBJ2-5 for the parts outside the CDR3, the full variable domain is DSGVTQTPKHLITATGQRVTLRCSPRSGDLSVYWYQQSLDQGLQFLIQYYNGEERAKGNILERFSAQQFPDLHSELNLSSLELGDSALYFCASSVDGLETETQYFGPGTRLLVL.

In its sample, this clone was seen once. J is TRBJ1-5 and V is TRBV28; 7 bases are a match to TRBD1. The junction had 8 bases not matched to a gene; V was cut back by 6 bases and J by 6 bases. The CDR3 consists of 14 residues. The germline V gene encodes CDR1 MDHEN and CDR2 SYDVKM. The DNA of the CDR3 is TGTGCCAGCAGCCTTGTACAGGGGAGTCAGCCCCAGCATTTT. Translated, it gives CASSLVQGSQPQHF.

The CDR3 region is CSVEDLPSQGAREQFF. Here the CDR3 DNA reads TGCAGCGTTGAAGATCTGCCTTCACAGGGGGCACGAGAGCAGTTCTTC. The chain carries TRBV29-1 and TRBJ2-1; 9 bases are shared with TRBD1. With V trimmed by 0 bases and J by 10 bases, 13 bases remained unmatched. This CDR3 has 16 amino acids. Germline loops: CDR1 SQVTM, CDR2 ANQGSEA.

J is TRBJ1-5 and V is TRBV28; D is uncertain. Trimming left V 11 bases short and J 5 bases short, with 7 bases between. The germline V gene encodes CDR1 MDHEN and CDR2 SYDVKM. This CDR3 comprises 10 residues. The CDR3 region is CAGGDQPQHF. CDR3 nucleotides: TGTGCCGGCGGGGATCAGCCCCAGCATTTT.

This chain uses TRBV2 with TRBJ2-2; D perhaps matches TRBD1 (6 bases). Germline CDR1 and CDR2: SNHLY and FYNNEI. V gave up 5 bases and J gave up 0 bases, with 10 bases separating them. The CDR3 sequence is 15 residues long. The CDR3 reads CASSLDRTNTGELFF. The CDR3 nucleotides read TGTGCCAGCAGTCTTGACAGGACGAACACCGGGGAGCTGTTTTTT.

This clone turned up a few times. The chain carries TRBV9 and TRBJ2-1; a weak D match, TRBD2 (6 bases). CDR1 and CDR2 from the germline V gene are SGDLS and YYNGEE. CDR3 length: 13 residues. Trimming stripped 2 bases from V and 3 bases from J, with 6 bases between. CDR3 sequence: CASSVTSYNEQFF. In nucleotides, the CDR3 is TGTGCCAGCAGCGTGACTAGCTACAATGAGCAGTTCTTC.

Only one count was recorded for this clone. This chain uses TRBV6-5 with TRBJ2-1, with 9 bases lining up with TRBD2. Germline V CDR1 and CDR2: MNHEY, SVGAGI. The CDR3 totals 14 residues. The J segment lost 8 bases and the V segment lost 4 bases, leaving 6 bases of the junction unmatched. The CDR3 loop reads CASSLAGGKDEQFF. In DNA form, the CDR3 reads TGTGCCAGCAGTTTGGCGGGAGGGAAAGATGAGCAGTTCTTC.

This clone was seen a handful of times. The CDR3 coding sequence is TGTGCCAGTAGTAGCTCCCCCGGTAACTATGGCTACACCTTC. Amino acids: CASSSSPGNYGYTF. The gene calls are TRBV19 and TRBJ1-2; D gene unclear. Trimming took off 4 bases at V and 1 base at J, with 10 bases between the two ends. The CDR3 runs 14 residues. From germline, CDR1 is LNHDA and CDR2 SQIVND (reference sequence).

The rearrangement joins TRBV27 to TRBJ2-7; the D gene is possibly TRBD1 (6 bases). Germline V CDR1 and CDR2: MNHEY, SMNVEV (reference sequence). The CDR3 has 14 amino acids. V shed 3 bases and J shed 0 bases, with 9 bases lying between them. CDR3 DNA sequence: TGTGCCAGCAGTTTTGCAGGGGCCTCCTACGAGCAGTACTTC. It specifies CASSFAGASYEQYF.

The rearrangement links TRBV19 to TRBJ2-7, with D tentatively TRBD2 (7 bases). Germline V gives CDR1 LNHDA, CDR2 SQIVND (reference sequence). V was pared by 8 bases and J by 0 bases, with 11 bases between. This CDR3 has 13 amino acids. Here the CDR3 DNA reads TGTGCCAGTGGGGAGGGGGGCTCCTACGAGCAGTACTTC. It is translated as CASGEGGSYEQYF. Based on the CDR3 plus reference TRBV19 and TRBJ2-7, the full variable domain is DGGITQSPKYLFRKEGQNVTLSCEQNLNHDAMYWYRQDPGQGLRLIYYSQIVNDFQKGDIAEGYSVSREKKESFPLTVTSAQKNPTAFYLCASGEGGSYEQYFGPGTRLTVT.

The chain recombines TRBV10-3 with TRBJ2-7, with a possible D match to TRBD1 (5 bases). This CDR3 contains 14 residues. Germline V gene sequence: CDR1 ENHRY, CDR2 SYGVKD. Trimming stripped 0 bases from V and 5 bases from J, with 11 bases between. The CDR3 nucleotides are TGTGCCATCAGTGAGTCTAGGGGCTGGGACGAGCAGTACTTC. Encoded protein: CAISESRGWDEQYF.

The chain links TRBV4-3 to TRBJ2-5, with D possibly matching TRBD2 (6 bases). The end of the DNA fits TRBJ2-7 better, so the J call may be wrong. Germline V gene lookup returns CDR1 LGHNA and CDR2 YSLEER. The CDR3 is 18 residues long. The CDR3 reads CASSQDQSGGLFSYEQYF. CDR3 sequence (DNA): TGCGCCAGCAGCCAAGACCAATCTGGAGGGTTATTTTCCTACGAGCAGTACTTC.

The genes are TRBV7-9 and TRBJ1-5, with 9 positions matching TRBD1. The CDR3 length is 14 residues. The ends lost 4 bases at V and 4 bases at J; junction bases unmatched: 2. The germline V gene encodes CDR1 SEHNR and CDR2 FQNEAQ (reference sequence). The CDR3 loop is CASSSGQGNQPQHF. DNA of the CDR3: TGTGCCAGCAGCTCGGGACAGGGTAATCAGCCCCAGCATTTT.

The V gene is TRBV13, the J gene TRBJ2-7, with a possible D match to TRBD1 (6 bases). From germline, CDR1 is PRHDT and CDR2 FYEKMQ (reference sequence). Trimming took 5 bases from V and 3 from J, leaving 14 bases between them. The CDR3 runs 14 residues. CDR3: CASSPGDNVYEQYF. Written as DNA, the CDR3 is TGTGCCAGCAGCCCCGGGGACAATGTCTACGAGCAGTACTTC.

V and J are TRBV9 and TRBJ2-7; a weak D match, TRBD2 (6 bases). Germline V CDR1 and CDR2: SGDLS, YYNGEE. This CDR3 is 14 amino acids long. Between the trimmed V and J ends, which lost 0 bases and 5 bases, there was a span of 12 bases. This CDR3 is CASSVEVGGDEQYF. For the CDR3, the DNA is TGTGCCAGCAGCGTAGAGGTGGGGGGTGACGAGCAGTACTTC.

V is TRBV29-1 and J is TRBJ2-3; a possible D gene is TRBD2 (7 bases). The CDR3 runs to 15 residues. From germline, CDR1 is SQVTM and CDR2 ANQGSEA. Trimming removed 7 bases at V and 2 bases at J, with 19 bases between. The CDR3 DNA is TGCAGCGACCCCGGGGGGCCCTCCCCCACAGATACGCAGTATTTT. Translation: CSDPGGPSPTDTQYF.

This clone was picked up a small number of times. The chain combines TRBV28 with TRBJ2-1; D might be TRBD1 (5 bases). Germline CDR1 is MDHEN and CDR2 is SYDVKM. This CDR3 has 11 amino acids. Trimming took 2 bases from V and 10 from J, leaving 6 bases between them. This CDR3 reads CASSLRGEQFF. CDR3 nucleotide sequence: TGTGCCAGCAGTTTAAGGGGCGAGCAGTTCTTC.

The V and J genes are TRBV29-1 and TRBJ2-1; 11 bases map to TRBD2. J gave up 8 bases and V 1 base, and 7 bases lay outside the gene matches. The CDR3 spans 15 residues. Germline values: CDR1 SQVTM, CDR2 ANQGSEA. The CDR3 nucleotides are TGCAGCGTTGAAGGGGGACTAGCGGTAGTGGATGAGCAGTTCTTC. This sequence encodes CSVEGGLAVVDEQFF.

The chain recombines TRBV19 with TRBJ2-7; tentative D call: TRBD1 (6 bases). V was cut by 3 bases and J by 3 bases, with 15 bases left in between. Looked up from germline, CDR1 is LNHDA and CDR2 is SQIVND (reference sequence). The CDR3 extends over 15 amino acids. CDR3 sequence (DNA): TGTGCCAGTAGTATCGGGTCGGGACACGTCTACGAGCAGTACTTC. This encodes CASSIGSGHVYEQYF.

This clone was picked up a small number of times. This chain uses TRBV9 with TRBJ1-2; tentatively, D is TRBD1 (6 bases). The ends were cut back, 4 bases at V and 6 bases at J, with 7 bases in the middle. Germline CDR1 reads SGDLS; CDR2 reads YYNGEE. This CDR3 has 11 residues. CDR3 DNA sequence: TGTGCCAGCAGCTGGACAGATGGCTACACCTTC. Protein sequence: CASSWTDGYTF.

This clone is a singleton in its sample. The chain joins TRBV9 to TRBJ1-2; the match to TRBD1 covers 9 bases. V lost 3 bases to trimming and J lost 1 base; unmatched junction nucleotides: 13. This CDR3 is 18 amino acids long. CDR1 SGDLS and CDR2 YYNGEE come from the germline V gene. In DNA form, the CDR3 reads TGTGCCAGCAGCGCAACCGGGACAGGGTTTCCCCTTAACTATGGCTACACCTTC. It codes for CASSATGTGFPLNYGYTF.

The chain recombines TRBV30 with TRBJ2-1; 10 bases are shared with TRBD1. The CDR3 runs to 13 residues. The germline CDR1 and CDR2 sequences are GTSNPN and SVGIG (reference sequence). Trimming at V came to 4 bases and at J to 5 bases, leaving 2 bases not matched to a gene. The CDR3 nucleotides are TGTGCCTGGACCGGGACAGGGGACAATGAGCAGTTCTTC. The encoded protein is CAWTGTGDNEQFF.

The rearrangement uses TRBV10-3 and TRBJ2-7; TRBD1 agrees at 9 bases. CDR1 and CDR2 from the germline V gene are ENHRY and SYGVKD. The CDR3 length is 15 residues. Trimming removed 6 bases from V and 0 bases from J; junction bases left unmatched: 6. CDR3 DNA sequence: TGTGCCATCAGCCCCGGGACAGGGTCCTCCTACGAGCAGTACTTC. It codes for CAISPGTGSSYEQYF.

The chain joins TRBV2 to TRBJ2-5, with D possibly TRBD2 on 6 matching bases. The V gene lost 4 bases and the J gene lost 3 bases, with 12 bases spanning the gap. The CDR3 sequence is 14 residues long. Germline V gene lookup returns CDR1 SNHLY and CDR2 FYNNEI. This CDR3 is CASSGLDVEETQYF. The CDR3 DNA follows: TGTGCCAGCAGTGGACTAGACGTTGAAGAGACCCAGTACTTC.